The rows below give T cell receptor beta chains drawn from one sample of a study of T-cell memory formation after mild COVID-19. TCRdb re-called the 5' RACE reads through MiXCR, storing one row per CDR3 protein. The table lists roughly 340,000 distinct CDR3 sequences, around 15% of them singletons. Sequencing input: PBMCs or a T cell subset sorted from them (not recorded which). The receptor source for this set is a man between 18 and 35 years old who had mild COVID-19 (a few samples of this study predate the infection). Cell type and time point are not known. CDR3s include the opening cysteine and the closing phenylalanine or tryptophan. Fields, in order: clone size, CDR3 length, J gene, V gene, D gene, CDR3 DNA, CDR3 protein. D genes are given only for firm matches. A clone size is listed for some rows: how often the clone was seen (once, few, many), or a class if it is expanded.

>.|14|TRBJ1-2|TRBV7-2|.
TGTGCCAGCAGCTTCCGGGACGCTAACTATGGCTACACCTTC
CASSFRDANYGYTF
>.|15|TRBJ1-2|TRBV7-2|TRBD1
TGTGCCAGCAGCCCGCGGGACAGCCGTAACTATGGCTACACCTTC
CASSPRDSRNYGYTF
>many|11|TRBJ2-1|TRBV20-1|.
TGCAGTGCTAGAGGGCGACAGGAGCAGTTCTTC
CSARGRQEQFF
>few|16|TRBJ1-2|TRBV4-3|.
TGCGCCAGCAGCCAAGAAAGCGGCCGTTTGGCGAATGGCTACACCTTC
CASSQESGRLANGYTF
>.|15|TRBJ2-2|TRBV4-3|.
TGCGCCAGCAGCCAAGAATCAGTACTACACGGGGAGCTGTTTTTT
CASSQESVLHGELFF
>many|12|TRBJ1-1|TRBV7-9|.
TGTGCCAGCAGTTTAGTTGACACTGAAGCTTTCTTT
CASSLVDTEAFF
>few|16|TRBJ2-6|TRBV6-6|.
TGTGCCAGCAAGCCAGGGGGGAACCTTGGGGCCAACGTCCTGACTTTC
CASKPGGNLGANVLTF
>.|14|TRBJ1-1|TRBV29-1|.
TGCAGCGTCAAAAGCCCGGGGATGAACACTGAAGCTTTCTTT
CSVKSPGMNTEAFF
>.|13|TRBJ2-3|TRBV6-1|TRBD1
TGTGCCAGCAGTGAACAGGGGGCAGATACGCAGTATTTT
CASSEQGADTQYF
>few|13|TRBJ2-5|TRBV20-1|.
TGCAGTGCTCTATCGGGGGGCGCGGAGACCCAGTACTTC
CSALSGGAETQYF
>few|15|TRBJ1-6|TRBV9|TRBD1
TGTGCCAGCAGCGCATCAGGGGGAGGCAATTCACCCCTCCACTTT
CASSASGGGNSPLHF
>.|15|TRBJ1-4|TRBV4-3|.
TGCGCCAGCAGCCAAGAAGGGACGGGGAATGAAAAACTGTTTTTT
CASSQEGTGNEKLFF
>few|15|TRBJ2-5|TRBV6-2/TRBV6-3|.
TGTGCCAGCAGTTACCGGCTACCGTACCAAGAGACCCAGTACTTC
CASSYRLPYQETQYF
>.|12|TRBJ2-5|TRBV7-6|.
TGTGCCAGCAGCGGTATGCGGGAGACCCAGTACTTC
CASSGMRETQYF
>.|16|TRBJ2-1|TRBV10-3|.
TGTGCCATCAGTGATTCTTCTGGGGGACACGATGATGAGCAGTTCTTC
CAISDSSGGHDDEQFF
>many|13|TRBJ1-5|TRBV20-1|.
TGCAGTGCTCAAGACAGGTCACATCAGCCCCAGCATTTT
CSAQDRSHQPQHF
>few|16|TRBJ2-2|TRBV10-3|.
TGTGCCATCAGTGATTGGAAAGGGGCGAACACCGGGGAGCTGTTTTTT
CAISDWKGANTGELFF
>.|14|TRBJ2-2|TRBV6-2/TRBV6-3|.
TGTGCCAGCAGGTGGGACCTTACGACCGGGGAGCTGTTTTTT
CASRWDLTTGELFF
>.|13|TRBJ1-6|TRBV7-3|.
TGTGCCAGCAGCTTAGACCGGGACTCACCCCTCCACTTT
CASSLDRDSPLHF
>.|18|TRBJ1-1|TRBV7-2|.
TGTGCCAGCAGCAAAGCGCCGGACAGTTTCAATATGGGCACTGAAGCTTTCTTT
CASSKAPDSFNMGTEAFF
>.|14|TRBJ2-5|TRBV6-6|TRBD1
TGTGCCAGCAGCCGACAGACAGGGGATGAGACCCAGTACTTC
CASSRQTGDETQYF
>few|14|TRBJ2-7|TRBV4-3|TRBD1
TGCGCCAGCAGCCAAGATCAGGGGGCAGACGAGCAGTACTTC
CASSQDQGADEQYF
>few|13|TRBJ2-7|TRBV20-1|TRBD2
TGCAGTGCTCAAGGTCGGGGGGCCTACGAGCAGTACTTC
CSAQGRGAYEQYF
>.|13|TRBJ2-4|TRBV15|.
TGTGCCACCAGCAGAGACAGGGGATACATTCAGTACTTC
CATSRDRGYIQYF
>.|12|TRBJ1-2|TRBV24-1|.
TGTGCCACCAGTGCCCCGGGCTATGGCTACACCTTC
CATSAPGYGYTF
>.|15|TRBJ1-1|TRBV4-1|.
TGCGCCAGCAGCCAAGATGACTGGACGAACACTGAAGCTTTCTTT
CASSQDDWTNTEAFF